One and the same sample provided the 21 T cell receptor beta chains below, sequenced in a study of T cell repertoires and leukemia-associated antigens. TCRdb called the 5' RACE reads again in MiXCR, with one record for every CDR3 protein. In the table there are about 15,000 distinct CDR3 sequences, roughly 38% of which are singletons. Which antigens these TCRs recognize remains unknown. Sequencing was performed on CD3+ T cells sorted from blood and cultured. The receptor set was obtained from a female donor in good health.

The chain has TRBV7-8 and TRBJ2-2, with no clear D. Germline lookup yields CDR1 SGHVS and CDR2 FQNEAQ. The CDR3 is 13 amino acids. Trimming removed 5 bases from V and 3 bases from J, with 7 bases in between. The CDR3 DNA reads as TGTGCCAGCAGCGTATGGGACACCGGGGAGCTGTTTTTT. It yields the protein CASSVWDTGELFF.

About this clonotype itself: A junction end diverges from the germline sequence, so it may reflect a read error. V gene TRBV7-7 combines with J gene TRBJ2-5; 11 nucleotides match TRBD2. CDR3 length: 16 amino acids. From germline, CDR1 is SSHAT and CDR2 FNYEAQ (reference sequence). The CDR3: CASSSGPGTSGETQYF. In nucleotides, the CDR3 is TGTGCTAGCAGCTCCGGTCCCGGGACTAGCGGAGAGACCCAGTACTTC. Supplemented by reference TRBV7-7 and TRBJ2-5, the full variable domain reads GAGVSQSPRYKVTKRGQDVTLRCDPISSHATLYWYQQALGQGPEFLTYFNYEAQPDKSGLPSDRFSAERPEGSISTLTIQRTEQRDSAMYRCASSSGPGTSGETQYFGPGTRLLVL.

The J gene is TRBJ1-1, the V gene TRBV10-3; no clear D. The CDR3 is 15 amino acids. Germline CDR1 reads ENHRY; CDR2 reads SYGVKD. V was pared by 3 bases and J by 1 base, with 12 bases between. CDR3 in amino acids: CAISDKPTWNTEAFF. The CDR3 nucleotides read TGTGCCATCAGTGACAAGCCGACCTGGAACACTGAAGCTTTCTTT.

Of note for this clonotype: The missing conserved phenylalanine or tryptophan at the end of this CDR3 makes a read error likely. This chain joins TRBV19 and TRBJ1-5; 9 bases agree with TRBD1. CDR1 and CDR2 from the germline V gene are LNHDA and SQIVND (reference sequence). J gave up 5 bases and V 6 bases, and 2 bases lay outside the gene matches. The CDR3 has 13 amino acids. This CDR3 is CASSRTGDQPQHI. CDR3 in DNA: TGTGCCAGTAGCCGGACAGGGGATCAGCCCCAGCATATT.

Relative to its sample, this clonotype is medium-sized. The V gene is TRBV24-1, the J gene TRBJ2-5; possibly TRBD1 or TRBD2 for D (6 bases each). The germline V gene encodes CDR1 KGHDR and CDR2 SFDVKD. The V and J ends lost 3 bases and 2 bases respectively, with 12 bases between them. This CDR3 spans 15 amino acids. The CDR3 DNA sequence: TGTGCCACCAGTGATACGAGGGGGGTACAAGAGACCCAGTACTTC. This codes for CATSDTRGVQETQYF.

This clonotype showed up many times. J is TRBJ2-7 and V is TRBV5-5, with D perhaps TRBD1 (5 bases). CDR1 is SGHKS and CDR2 is YYEKEE in the germline V gene (reference sequence). CDR3 size: 12 residues. Trimming stripped 4 bases from V and 7 bases from J, with 12 bases between. The chain's CDR3 is CASSRGPREQYF. As DNA, the CDR3 is TGTGCCAGCAGCAGGGGCCCCCGTGAGCAGTACTTC.

This clonotype appeared many times. This chain uses TRBV5-4 with TRBJ1-2, with D perhaps matching TRBD1 (5 bases). CDR3 length: 15 amino acids. V lost 6 bases, J lost 2 bases, and 17 bases lay in between. Germline V gives CDR1 SGHNT, CDR2 YYREEE (reference sequence). The CDR3 DNA follows: TGTGCCAGCAAGCTTGGAGGAAAGGGGAACTATGGCTACACCTTC. It translates to CASKLGGKGNYGYTF. Full variable domain (remainder filled in from reference TRBV5-4 and TRBJ1-2): ETGVTQSPTHLIKTRGQQVTLRCSSQSGHNTVSWYQQALGQGPQFIFQYYREEENGRGNFPPRFSGLQFPNYSSELNVNALELDDSALYLCASKLGGKGNYGYTFGSGTRLTVV.

This clonotype is categorized as medium-sized. The V call is TRBV13, the J call TRBJ2-1; TRBD2 matches at 8 bases. The V gene's germline CDR1 is PRHDT and CDR2 FYEKMQ (reference sequence). V shed 7 bases and J 9 bases; nucleotides not matched to a gene: 11. This CDR3 is built from 14 residues. Here the CDR3 reads CASTTRAGAGEQFF. CDR3 in DNA: TGTGCCAGCACCACCAGAGCGGGAGCTGGTGAGCAGTTCTTC.

In this sample, this clonotype is large. The chain couples TRBV5-1 to TRBJ2-5; 13 bases map to TRBD2. CDR1 and CDR2 from the germline V gene are SGHRS and YFSETQ. CDR3 size: 20 residues. V lost 1 base to trimming and J lost 2 bases; unmatched junction nucleotides: 14. CDR3 nucleotides: TGCGCCAGCAGCTTGCTAATCGGACTAGCGGGAGTGAGGGGACAAGAGACCCAGTACTTC. Its protein is CASSLLIGLAGVRGQETQYF.

This clonotype was observed a few times. J is TRBJ1-6 and V is TRBV20-1, with D tentatively TRBD1 (6 bases). The CDR3 extends over 13 amino acids. V was pared by 5 bases and J by 4 bases, with 9 bases between. Germline CDR1 and CDR2: DFQATT and SNEGSKA (reference sequence). CDR3 coding DNA: TGCAGTGCTCCACAGGGATATAATTCACCCCTCCACTTT. Protein product: CSAPQGYNSPLHF.

The count of this clonotype is one. Relative to the germline gene, one junction end is altered; a read error may explain this. The V call is TRBV28, the J call TRBJ2-7; D unclear. The germline gives CDR1 MDHEN, CDR2 SYDVKM. CDR3 length: 11 amino acids. The CDR3 region has the DNA TGTGCCAGCGACGGTCCGGACGAACAGTACTTC. Translating it yields CASDGPDEQYF.

The V call is TRBV29-1, the J call TRBJ2-1; D gene uncertain. CDR1 is SQVTM and CDR2 is ANQGSEA in the germline V gene. The CDR3 has 15 residues. V lost 5 bases and J 3 bases, leaving 17 bases between the germline ends. This CDR3 is CSVPRCGGRYNEQFF. CDR3 nucleotides: TGCAGCGTTCCCCGTTGCGGTGGACGCTACAATGAGCAGTTCTTC.

A word on this clonotype: This could be a read error, since a much larger clone is one nucleotide away. V usage is TRBV7-3 and J usage is TRBJ2-3; weak D call: TRBD2 (5 bases). The CDR3 has 17 residues. CDR1 is SGHTA and CDR2 is FQGTGA in the germline V gene. CDR3 loop: CASNLTFAGTSTDTQYF. In DNA, the CDR3 is TGTGCCAGCAACTTAACGTTTGCGGGCACAAGCACAGATACGCAGTATTTT.

At least ten counts were recorded for this clonotype. This may be a read error: a much more frequent sequence differs by one nucleotide. V is TRBV5-1 and J is TRBJ2-3; D unresolved. Germline assignment: CDR1 SGHRS and CDR2 YFSETQ. The CDR3 has 14 residues. V lost 2 bases and J 4 bases, leaving 11 bases between the germline ends. CDR3 in DNA: TGCGCCAGCAGCTTTGGTATCAGCGCAGATACGCAGTATTTT. This encodes CASSFGISADTQYF.

V is TRBV6-5 and J is TRBJ2-3; D is perhaps TRBD2 (5 bases). V dropped 4 bases and J dropped 7 bases, with 18 bases sitting between them. In germline, CDR1 is MNHEY, CDR2 SVGAGI. This CDR3 has 15 amino acids. CDR3 nucleotides: TGTGCCAGCAGTTCCCCTCGGGGTCAAGGATATACGCAGTATTTT. Translating gives CASSSPRGQGYTQYF.

CDR3 nucleotide sequence: TGTGCCAGCAGCTTCGGGAGCACAGATACGCAGTATTTT. Translation gives CASSFGSTDTQYF. V and J are TRBV7-2 and TRBJ2-3, with D uncertain. Trimming left V 3 bases short and J 0 bases short, with 4 bases between. Germline V gives CDR1 SGHTA, CDR2 FQGNSA. The CDR3 covers 13 residues.

In this sample, this clonotype is medium-sized. This chain uses TRBV10-3 with TRBJ2-3, with D maybe TRBD2 (5 bases). Germline V gives CDR1 ENHRY, CDR2 SYGVKD. CDR3 length: 15 amino acids. The ends were cut back, 4 bases at V and 2 bases at J, with 13 bases in the middle. The CDR3 sequence is CAISVGSADTDTQYF. For the CDR3, the DNA is TGTGCCATCAGTGTTGGTAGCGCAGACACAGATACGCAGTATTTT.

In this sample, this clonotype is medium-sized. J is TRBJ2-1 and V is TRBV7-2, with 9 bases aligning to TRBD2. The CDR3 length is 17 residues. V trimming: 1 base; J trimming: 8 bases; junction bases outside the gene matches: 12. CDR1 SGHTA and CDR2 FQGNSA come from the germline V gene. CDR3 bases: TGTGCCAGCAGCTTAGAAGTTCTAGCGGGAAGTAGGGATGAGCAGTTCTTC. This codes for CASSLEVLAGSRDEQFF.

This clonotype is labeled medium-sized. CDR3 nucleotide sequence: TGTGCCAGCAGCTTAGGGCGGGGGTCCAACTATGGCTACACCTTC. This gives the protein CASSLGRGSNYGYTF. The chain joins TRBV7-2 to TRBJ1-2, with a possible D match to TRBD1 (5 bases). Germline V gene lookup returns CDR1 SGHTA and CDR2 FQGNSA. The CDR3 has 15 residues. Trimming cost V 1 base and J 2 bases, with 11 bases left between them. Supplemented by reference TRBV7-2 and TRBJ1-2, the full variable domain reads GAGVSQSPSNKVTEKGKDVELRCDPISGHTALYWYRQSLGQGLEFLIYFQGNSAPDKSGLPSDRFSAERTGGSVSTLTIQRTQQEDSAVYLCASSLGRGSNYGYTFGSGTRLTVV.

This sequence joins TRBV20-1 and TRBJ2-3; no definite D call. Per the germline V gene, CDR1 is DFQATT and CDR2 is SNEGSKA (reference sequence). The CDR3 runs 12 residues. V was trimmed by 6 bases and J by 6 bases, leaving 13 bases between them. The CDR3 reads CSARNPADTQYF. As DNA, the CDR3 is TGCAGTGCGCGAAATCCCGCGGATACGCAGTATTTT.

The chain couples TRBV4-2 to TRBJ2-7, with 8 bases that match TRBD2. Looked up from germline, CDR1 is LGHNA and CDR2 is YNFKEQ. V shed 0 bases, J shed 1 base, and the junction held 2 bases outside the gene matches. The length of the CDR3 is 15 residues. This CDR3 reads CASSQEAGGSYEQYF. CDR3 sequence (DNA): TGTGCCAGCAGCCAAGAGGCGGGAGGATCCTACGAGCAGTACTTC.